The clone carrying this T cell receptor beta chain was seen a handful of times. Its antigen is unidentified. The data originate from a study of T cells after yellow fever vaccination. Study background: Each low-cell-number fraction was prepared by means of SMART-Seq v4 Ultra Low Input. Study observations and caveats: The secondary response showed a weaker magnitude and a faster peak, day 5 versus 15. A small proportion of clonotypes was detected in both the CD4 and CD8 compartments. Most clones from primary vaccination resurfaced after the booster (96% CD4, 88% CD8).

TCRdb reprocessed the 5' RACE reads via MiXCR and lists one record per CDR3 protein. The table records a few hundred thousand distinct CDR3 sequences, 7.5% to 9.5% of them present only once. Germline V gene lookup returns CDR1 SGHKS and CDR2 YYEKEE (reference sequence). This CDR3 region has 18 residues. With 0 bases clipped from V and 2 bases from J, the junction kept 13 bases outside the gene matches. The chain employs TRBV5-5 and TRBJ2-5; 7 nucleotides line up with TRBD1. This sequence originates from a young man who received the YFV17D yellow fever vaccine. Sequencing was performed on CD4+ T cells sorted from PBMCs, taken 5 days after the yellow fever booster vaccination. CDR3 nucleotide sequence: TGTGCCAGCAGCTTGGGTTGGGTTGGGGCAGGGGGACAAGAGACCCAGTACTTC. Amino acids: CASSLGWVGAGGQETQYF.